The entry that follows covers one T cell receptor beta chain sequence. Its antigen is currently not known. Base qualities are not recorded, but no much larger clone differs from it by a single base. The data derive from a study of T cell responses to AZD1222 COVID-19 vaccine (dated by TCRdb to about 2021). Looking at the study overall: A total of under 250 trial participants underwent TCR sequencing, of whom roughly 210 had received two doses of AZD1222 and 26 had received two doses of the MenACWY control vaccine. Trial participants were enrolled into age subgroups of 18-55, 56-69 and 70-plus years, which contained 148, 28 and 57 TCR-sequenced participants, respectively.

The full study reports these points: After two AZD1222 doses, spike-specific TCR breadth and depth were significantly higher than at day 0 and than in MenACWY recipients. Because no day 14 peak-response samples were available, the repertoires could be characterized only after the peak T cell response. Conclusions about previously exposed vaccinees are limited because only six or seven AZD1222 recipients were SARS-CoV-2 seropositive at baseline. In the small 56-69-year group, the increase in depth fell short of significance, most likely because of low power. The whole spike protein was spanned by vaccine-associated CD4 TCRs, and dominant responses were seen in regions 160-218 and 743-854. Participants were mostly white British and included more females than males, and it was suggested by the authors that clonal diversity may have been underestimated. Epitopes outside the regions mutated in the B.1.351 and B.1.1.7 variants were reportedly recognized by nearly half of the unique spike-specific TCRs.

V lost 1 base and J lost 2 bases; the stretch between them is 9 bases long. The CDR3 numbers 16 residues from cysteine through phenylalanine. The sequence is cut down to CDR3 DNA, 48 bases in frame from base 1. From a lookup of the germline V gene, CDR1 and CDR2 are MNHNS and SASEGT. Per the publication, the time point label means: about 28 days (+/-7) after the second vaccine dose. AZD1222 recipients whose second dose came at about 4 weeks and those whose second dose came at about 12 weeks were combined into one group, since spike-specific TCR depth and breadth did not differ between the two schedules. The vaccinee samples were drawn from two UK trials, COV001 and COV002, one of which was a single-blind randomized controlled phase 2/3 trial testing AZD1222 (ChAdOx1 nCoV-19) in healthy adults. Trial participant PBMC samples were collected at day 0 and day 28 after the second dose for TCRbeta chain sequencing.

The CDR3 regions of human TCRbeta chains were analyzed by immunosequencing. In the paper's pipeline: TCRs in the repertoires were matched against a reference library of SARS-CoV-2-specific TCRs that had been generated with the MIRA antigen-specificity platform. Breadth meant the fraction of unique TCRs that were SARS-CoV-2-associated, whereas depth meant the fraction of total T cells that were SARS-CoV-2-associated. Each spike-specific TCR was assigned to its reactive spike region and to a CD4 or CD8 class using the MIRA data. Log10-transformed breadth and depth values were compared by one-way ANOVA with Sidak's multiple comparisons tests. The clones in this table, taken by TCRdb from immuneACCESS, are in-frame only. Not every clone is retained; where verified, under half of the shortfall comes from an unresolved V gene, and the cause of the rest is unknown. The DNA gave D and trimming, while V, J and clone size come from that table. In all, the sample holds fewer than 110,000 clones, and 80% to 90% of those were seen once. The ten most abundant clones make up 10% of the sample.

The source was peripheral blood, collected 28 days after the second AZD1222 dose. The sequence was obtained from an adult who received the AZD1222 COVID-19 vaccine. The V and J genes are TRBV6-1 and TRBJ2-6; TRBD2 could be the D gene, as 6 bases match. The CDR3 protein sequence reads: CASSEVRGTGANVLTF. The DNA is TGTGCCAGCAGTGAAGTCCGGGGGACTGGGGCCAACGTCCTGACTTTC.